Listed below are T cell receptor beta chains from one sample, sequenced in a study of CD8 T cells in ankylosing spondylitis. TCRdb itself ran the 5' RACE reads through MiXCR, one entry per CDR3 protein. The sample carries 300,000 to 350,000 distinct CDR3 sequences, more than 20% recorded once. Sequencing was carried out using blood, either unsorted or a sorted T cell fraction (not recorded which). The source of these receptors is a female donor with ankylosing spondylitis or in good health (not recorded which). CDR3s include the opening cysteine and the closing phenylalanine or tryptophan. The order of the fields is V gene, D gene, clone size, J gene, CDR3 protein, CDR3 DNA. D genes are given only for firm matches. The size of a clone is reported for some rows only, either as once, few or many, or as a class for expanded clones.

>TRBV28|.|few|TRBJ2-7
CASTRGGSYEQYF
TGTGCCAGCACCCGAGGGGGCTCCTACGAGCAGTACTTC
>TRBV25-1|.|.|TRBJ2-5
CASSEWAAARGETQYF
TGTGCCAGCAGTGAGTGGGCGGCGGCCCGAGGAGAGACCCAGTACTTC
>TRBV12-3/TRBV12-4|.|.|TRBJ2-4
CASRAASNIQYF
TGTGCCAGCAGGGCAGCCTCAAACATTCAGTACTTC
>TRBV9|TRBD1|.|TRBJ2-1
CASSVAGQGATNEQFF
TGTGCCAGCAGCGTAGCCGGACAGGGGGCAACCAATGAGCAGTTCTTC
>TRBV5-1|.|.|TRBJ2-1
CASSPVVGSSYNEQFF
TGCGCCAGCAGCCCTGTCGTGGGGAGCTCCTACAATGAGCAGTTCTTC
>TRBV21-1|.|few|TRBJ2-3
CASSKEGGPDTQYF
TGTGCCAGCAGCAAAGAGGGCGGCCCAGATACGCAGTATTTT
>TRBV7-2|TRBD1|few|TRBJ1-5
CASSLSGQVNQPQHF
TGTGCCAGCAGCTTATCTGGACAGGTCAATCAGCCCCAGCATTTT
>TRBV12-3/TRBV12-4|.|many|TRBJ2-3
CASSLEDLSYTQYF
TGTGCCAGCAGTTTGGAGGATCTGTCATATACGCAGTATTTT
>TRBV7-9|.|many|TRBJ2-2
CASSLAWNTGELFF
TGTGCCAGCAGCTTAGCCTGGAACACCGGGGAGCTGTTTTTT
>TRBV5-6|.|few|TRBJ2-7
CASSPRRGRWYEQYF
TGTGCCAGCAGCCCTCGGAGGGGGCGGTGGTACGAGCAGTACTTC
>TRBV28|.|.|TRBJ2-7
CASSSTARLHYEQYF
TGTGCCAGCAGTTCCACAGCGCGGTTGCACTACGAGCAGTACTTC
>TRBV7-9|.|many|TRBJ2-7
CASSLGQTGVEYEQYF
TGTGCCAGCAGCTTGGGTCAGACAGGAGTTGAGTACGAGCAGTACTTC
>TRBV5-6|.|.|TRBJ2-3
CASRLMESTQYF
TGTGCCAGCCGCCTGATGGAGTCGACGCAGTATTTT
>TRBV29-1|.|many|TRBJ2-1
CSGRTGNEQFF
TGCAGCGGTCGAACGGGGAATGAGCAGTTCTTC
>TRBV20-1|.|many|TRBJ2-2
CSARRPRRTTGELFF
TGCAGTGCTAGACGACCCCGTCGTACGACCGGGGAGCTGTTTTTT
>TRBV4-1|.|few|TRBJ1-4
CASSGTATNEKLFF
TGCGCCAGCTCGGGTACCGCAACTAATGAAAAACTGTTTTTT
>TRBV5-1|.|.|TRBJ2-2
CASSFSGNTGELFF
TGCGCCAGCAGTTTTAGCGGGAACACCGGGGAGCTGTTTTTT
>TRBV29-1|TRBD1|.|TRBJ2-7
CSTSRGQGPYEQYF
TGCAGCACCTCAAGGGGACAGGGGCCCTACGAGCAGTACTTC
>TRBV15|.|.|TRBJ2-1
CATSRDPPSVDSYNEQFF
TGTGCCACCAGCAGAGATCCCCCTAGCGTGGACTCCTACAATGAGCAGTTCTTC
>TRBV20-1|.|.|TRBJ1-1
CSARESVANTEAFF
TGCAGTGCTAGAGAAAGTGTCGCTAACACTGAAGCTTTCTTT
>TRBV20-1|TRBD1|.|TRBJ2-7
CSAPTGSGYEQYF
TGCAGTGCCCCGACAGGGTCTGGCTACGAGCAGTACTTC
>TRBV5-4|.|.|TRBJ2-3
CASSLGAGGVDTQYF
TGTGCCAGCAGCTTGGGTGCAGGGGGGGTTGATACGCAGTATTTT
>TRBV7-2|TRBD2|many|TRBJ2-5
CASSRLAEQETQYF
TGTGCCAGCAGCCGTCTAGCGGAACAAGAGACCCAGTACTTC
>TRBV13|.|.|TRBJ2-5
CASSGRRGGPQETQYF
TGTGCCAGCAGCGGTCGAAGAGGCGGCCCTCAAGAGACCCAGTACTTC
>TRBV29-1|TRBD2|few|TRBJ2-1
CSVEDPRLAGMSYNEQFF
TGCAGCGTTGAAGATCCCCGACTAGCGGGAATGTCCTACAATGAGCAGTTCTTC
>TRBV20-1|TRBD2|few|TRBJ2-3
CSARVGSGGSTDTQYF
TGCAGTGCTAGAGTTGGGTCGGGAGGGAGCACAGATACGCAGTATTTT
>TRBV29-1|.|many|TRBJ2-7
CSVVAGISYEQYF
TGCAGCGTTGTGGCCGGGATCTCCTACGAGCAGTACTTC
>TRBV28|.|.|TRBJ2-5
CASSSPFGGVEETQYF
TGTGCCAGCAGTTCGCCCTTCGGGGGAGTGGAAGAGACCCAGTACTTC
>TRBV5-6|.|.|TRBJ2-7
CASSWAFSYEQYF
TGTGCCAGCAGCTGGGCCTTCTCCTACGAGCAGTACTTC
>TRBV10-3|TRBD2|few|TRBJ2-2
CAISESGPLAADDTGELFF
TGTGCCATCAGTGAGTCGGGCCCACTAGCGGCGGACGACACCGGGGAGCTGTTTTTT
>TRBV10-3|.|.|TRBJ2-2
CAILAAGERRENTGELFF
TGTGCCATCCTAGCGGCAGGGGAAAGGAGAGAGAACACCGGGGAGCTGTTTTTT
>TRBV24-1|.|.|TRBJ2-1
CATSARGGSSYNEQFF
TGTGCCACCAGTGCCAGAGGGGGGAGCTCCTACAATGAGCAGTTCTTC
>TRBV7-2|TRBD1|.|TRBJ2-1
CASSSSGQGWSEQFF
TGTGCCAGCAGCTCATCGGGACAGGGGTGGAGTGAGCAGTTCTTC
>TRBV12-3/TRBV12-4|.|many|TRBJ1-4
CASSVLRGEKLFF
TGTGCCAGCAGTGTGTTACGAGGTGAAAAACTGTTTTTT
>TRBV20-1|.|.|TRBJ2-7
CSARSNHEQYF
TGCAGTGCTAGAAGCAATCACGAGCAGTACTTC
>TRBV6-5|.|.|TRBJ1-3
CASSQVTIYF
TGTGCCAGCAGTCAGGTCACCATATATTTT
>TRBV10-1|.|few|TRBJ2-1
CASSESMGRNEQFF
TGCGCCAGCAGTGAGTCGATGGGGAGGAATGAGCAGTTCTTC
>TRBV6-1|.|many|TRBJ1-2
CASSRSQGYGYTF
TGTGCCAGCAGTAGGAGTCAGGGCTATGGCTACACCTTC
>TRBV29-1|.|many|TRBJ2-7
CSVGYKGRSYEQYF
TGCAGCGTTGGGTACAAGGGTCGCTCCTACGAGCAGTACTTC
>TRBV15|TRBD2|few|TRBJ2-1
CATSRERLAGDSEQFF
TGTGCCACCAGCAGAGAGAGACTAGCGGGAGATAGTGAGCAGTTCTTC
>TRBV20-1|.|.|TRBJ1-5
CSARALLARDQPQHF
TGCAGTGCCCGCGCCCTCCTAGCCAGGGATCAGCCCCAGCATTTT
>TRBV5-1|.|many|TRBJ1-1
CASSLDGYTEAFF
TGCGCCAGCAGCTTGGACGGATACACTGAAGCTTTCTTT
>TRBV2|.|.|TRBJ1-1
CASSEMPNTEAFF
TGTGCCAGCAGTGAGATGCCGAACACTGAAGCTTTCTTT
>TRBV12-3/TRBV12-4|TRBD1|.|TRBJ2-7
CASSGTGFAYEQYF
TGTGCCAGCAGCGGGACAGGGTTTGCCTACGAGCAGTACTTC
>TRBV30|.|.|TRBJ1-3
CAWAGASGNTIYF
TGTGCCTGGGCAGGGGCCTCTGGAAACACCATATATTTT
>TRBV7-2|.|many|TRBJ2-1
CASSDDAPSSYNEQFF
TGTGCCAGCAGCGACGACGCGCCAAGCTCCTACAATGAGCAGTTCTTC
>TRBV15|TRBD2|many|TRBJ2-1
CATSSSGRPREQFF
TGTGCCACCAGCAGTAGCGGGCGACCTCGAGAGCAGTTCTTC
>TRBV27|TRBD2|.|TRBJ2-1
CASRLRSSGTPNNEQFF
TGTGCCAGCAGATTACGTTCTAGCGGGACGCCCAACAATGAGCAGTTCTTC
>TRBV7-8|.|.|TRBJ2-7
CASSPGVDLGQYF
TGTGCCAGCAGCCCCGGTGTGGACCTTGGGCAGTACTTC
>TRBV20-1|TRBD2|few|TRBJ2-1
CSARLAGGSYNEQFF
TGCAGTGCTAGATTGGCGGGAGGGTCCTACAATGAGCAGTTCTTC
>TRBV18|.|few|TRBJ2-4
CASSPSDSYIQYF
TGTGCCAGCTCACCATCCGACAGTTACATTCAGTACTTC
>TRBV2|TRBD1|.|TRBJ2-7
CASSRPRGHDEQYF
TGTGCCAGCAGTCGACCGAGGGGGCACGACGAGCAGTACTTC
>TRBV6-2/TRBV6-3|.|many|TRBJ1-5
CASRQGSQPQHF
TGTGCCAGCAGACAGGGAAGCCAGCCCCAGCATTTT
>TRBV29-1|.|.|TRBJ1-1
CSVGEARRDTEAFF
TGCAGCGTTGGTGAGGCGCGGCGGGACACTGAAGCTTTCTTT
>TRBV9|.|.|TRBJ2-1
CASSVNTYNEQFF
TGTGCCAGCAGCGTAAATACTTACAATGAGCAGTTCTTC
>TRBV7-2|TRBD2|.|TRBJ2-7
CASSLGLAGYYEQYF
TGTGCCAGCAGCTTAGGACTAGCGGGTTACTACGAGCAGTACTTC
>TRBV5-1|.|.|TRBJ2-1
CASSLDGFSEQFF
TGCGCCAGCAGCTTGGATGGGTTCAGTGAGCAGTTCTTC
>TRBV4-2|.|many|TRBJ1-5
CASSQDQAPNQPQHF
TGTGCCAGCAGCCAAGATCAGGCTCCCAATCAGCCCCAGCATTTT
>TRBV20-1|.|.|TRBJ1-5
CSARVRGVWQPQHF
TGCAGTGCTAGAGTTCGGGGGGTTTGGCAGCCCCAGCATTTT
>TRBV2|.|.|TRBJ1-5
CASSEAKGNQPQHF
TGTGCCAGCAGTGAAGCGAAGGGAAATCAGCCCCAGCATTTT